One sample yielded the 28 T cell receptor beta chains listed below, sequenced in a study of T-cell memory formation after mild COVID-19. TCRdb called the 5' RACE reads again in MiXCR, with one record for every CDR3 protein. The sample lists 350,000 to 500,000 distinct CDR3 sequences, more than 20% seen once, with roughly 14% in the top ten. The sample consisted of PBMCs or a T cell subset sorted from them (not recorded which). The receptors were sampled from an adult woman who had mild COVID-19 (a few samples of this study predate the infection). Cell type and time point are not known.

Many counts were recorded for this clonotype. The genes are TRBV18 and TRBJ2-5; no clear D gene. There are 14 residues in the CDR3. V was pared by 3 bases and J by 1 base, with 9 bases between. The germline gives CDR1 KGHSH, CDR2 LQKENI. The CDR3 nucleotides read TGTGCCAGCTCACCCGACAAGGTCCAAGAGACCCAGTACTTC. Its protein is CASSPDKVQETQYF.

This clonotype was seen a handful of times. V gene TRBV29-1 combines with J gene TRBJ2-7, with D possibly being TRBD1 (5 bases). Germline V gene data show CDR1 as SQVTM and CDR2 as ANQGSEA. V was shortened by 7 bases and J by 4 bases, with 17 bases between the two germline ends. This CDR3 spans 13 amino acids. In DNA, the CDR3 is TGCAGCGCCACTCTGGCAGGGTTTTACGAGCAGTACTTC. This gives the protein CSATLAGFYEQYF.

The rearrangement uses TRBV7-2 and TRBJ1-5; possibly TRBD1 for D (5 bases). Between the trimmed V and J ends, which lost 4 bases and 3 bases, there was a span of 16 bases. There are 16 residues in the CDR3. Germline V gene data show CDR1 as SGHTA and CDR2 as FQGNSA. CDR3 sequence: CASSSSPTAYNQPQHF. The CDR3 DNA reads TGTGCCAGCAGCTCGTCCCCGACAGCCTACAATCAGCCCCAGCATTTT.

The chain has TRBV5-4 and TRBJ2-1; the D call may be TRBD1 or TRBD2 (5 bases each). With 4 bases removed from V and 6 bases from J, the gap between germline ends came to 20 bases. Germline loops: CDR1 SGHNT, CDR2 YYREEE (reference sequence). The CDR3 loop spans 16 amino acids. The CDR3 nucleotides are TGTGCCAGCAGCCCCCCCGTGGGACGCAGGGCCAATGAGCAGTTCTTC. This codes for CASSPPVGRRANEQFF.

The chain uses TRBV10-3 and TRBJ2-1; D might be TRBD2 (6 bases). Germline CDR1 and CDR2: ENHRY and SYGVKD. CDR3 size: 14 residues. V was cut by 8 bases and J by 3 bases, with 14 bases left in between. The CDR3 sequence is CAIAGTGGYNEQFF. The CDR3 DNA is TGTGCCATCGCCGGGACTGGAGGCTACAATGAGCAGTTCTTC.

This clonotype has just a few counts. The gene calls are TRBV24-1 and TRBJ2-3, with D possibly TRBD2 on 5 matching bases. Germline loops: CDR1 KGHDR, CDR2 SFDVKD. V was trimmed by 0 bases and J by 1 base, leaving 25 bases between them. The CDR3 loop spans 21 amino acids. The chain's CDR3 is CATSDLQYRDGGLYGTDTQYF. The CDR3 DNA follows: TGTGCCACCAGTGATTTGCAATACCGGGATGGAGGTTTGTATGGCACAGATACGCAGTATTTT.

The sample holds a few counts of this clonotype. The rearrangement links TRBV5-5 to TRBJ1-1; D gene unclear. The CDR3 consists of 16 residues. Deletions cut 4 bases from V and 1 base from J, with 17 bases between. Germline values: CDR1 SGHKS, CDR2 YYEKEE (reference sequence). Written as DNA, the CDR3 is TGTGCCAGCAGCCTACGGTTCGGGTCCACGAACACTGAAGCTTTCTTT. Its protein product is CASSLRFGSTNTEAFF.

This clonotype was counted only a few times. The rearrangement joins TRBV7-3 to TRBJ2-6, with D hard to call. V lost 1 base to trimming and J lost 0 bases, with 7 bases between them. The length of the CDR3 is 16 residues. The germline V gene encodes CDR1 SGHTA and CDR2 FQGTGA. CDR3: CASSLRSGSGANVLTF. CDR3 nucleotide sequence: TGTGCCAGCAGCTTAAGGTCAGGCTCTGGGGCCAACGTCCTGACTTTC.

This clonotype came up many times. This chain uses TRBV7-2 with TRBJ1-2; 10 bases are a match to TRBD1. Trimming cost V 7 bases and J 4 bases; bases outside gene matches: 6. CDR1 is SGHTA, CDR2 FQGNSA, per germline. CDR3 length equals 14 residues. The CDR3 loop is CASTTGTGVYGYTF. CDR3 nucleotides: TGTGCCAGCACCACCGGGACAGGGGTCTATGGCTACACCTTC. The entire variable domain, with the rest obtained from reference TRBV7-2 and TRBJ1-2, is as follows: GAGVSQSPSNKVTEKGKDVELRCDPISGHTALYWYRQSLGQGLEFLIYFQGNSAPDKSGLPSDRFSAERTGGSVSTLTIQRTQQEDSAVYLCASTTGTGVYGYTFGSGTRLTVV.

This clonotype was seen a few times. The genes are TRBV7-7 and TRBJ2-3; D remains ambiguous. Per the germline V gene, CDR1 is SSHAT and CDR2 is FNYEAQ (reference sequence). Between the trimmed V and J ends, which lost 1 base and 4 bases, there was a span of 9 bases. The CDR3 is made up of 14 amino acids. The CDR3 region is CASSLGHSSDTQYF. CDR3 DNA sequence: TGTGCCAGCAGCTTAGGACACAGTTCAGATACGCAGTATTTT.

This clonotype came up a few times. This rearrangement joins TRBV7-3 to TRBJ2-5, with a tentative D call TRBD1 (6 bases). Germline CDR1 and CDR2: SGHTA and FQGTGA. Trimming removed 5 bases from V and 2 bases from J, with 12 bases in between. The CDR3 contains 14 residues. The CDR3 is CASSTGHRQETQYF. In nucleotides, the CDR3 is TGTGCCAGCAGCACGGGACACCGACAAGAGACCCAGTACTTC.

The table lists this clonotype with many counts. The chain has TRBV4-1 and TRBJ1-5; D gene ambiguous. CDR1 and CDR2 (germline): MGHRA, YSYEKL. V lost 0 bases and J 4 bases, leaving 4 bases between the germline ends. The CDR3 is 13 amino acids. DNA for the CDR3: TGCGCCAGCAGCCAAGATCTAAATCAGCCCCAGCATTTT. It encodes CASSQDLNQPQHF.

The chain couples TRBV12-3 or TRBV12-4 to TRBJ1-1; the D gene is possibly TRBD1 (5 bases). Trimming removed 6 bases at V and 2 bases at J, with 13 bases between. This CDR3 contains 14 residues. CDR3: CASSSTVDNTEAFF. The CDR3 region has the DNA TGTGCCAGCAGCTCGACAGTCGATAACACTGAAGCTTTCTTT.

In its sample, this clonotype was seen a few times. The chain is built from TRBV14 and TRBJ2-6; no clear D gene. This CDR3 region has 15 residues. V dropped 4 bases and J dropped 0 bases, with 7 bases sitting between them. Germline V lookup: CDR1 SGHDN, CDR2 FVKESK. The CDR3 DNA sequence: TGTGCCAGCAGCCCACAGAGCTCTGGGGCCAACGTCCTGACTTTC. It yields the protein CASSPQSSGANVLTF.

This clonotype occurred many times. The rearrangement uses TRBV5-1 and TRBJ2-1, with D possibly being TRBD1 (5 bases). V lost 5 bases, J lost 0 bases, and 12 bases lay in between. There are 15 residues in the CDR3. The germline V gene has CDR1 SGHRS and CDR2 YFSETQ. The DNA for the CDR3 is TGCGCCAGCAGTGACCCAGGGTCCTCCTACAATGAGCAGTTCTTC. Encoded protein: CASSDPGSSYNEQFF.

CDR3 nucleotides: TGTGCCAGCAGCCGACAGGTTCTAAGCTCTGGGGCCAACGTCCTGACTTTC. Translated, it gives CASSRQVLSSGANVLTF. The chain is built from TRBV9 and TRBJ2-6, with D possibly being TRBD1 (6 bases). V lost 4 bases and J lost 0, with 14 bases in between. The germline V gene has CDR1 SGDLS and CDR2 YYNGEE. The CDR3 length is 17 residues.

The chain joins TRBV9 to TRBJ2-3, with a weak D call TRBD2 (5 bases). The V and J ends lost 3 bases and 6 bases respectively, with 11 bases between them. CDR1 is SGDLS and CDR2 is YYNGEE in the germline V gene. This CDR3 comprises 13 residues. The CDR3 here is CASSAGSSDTQYF. The CDR3 nucleotides read TGTGCCAGCAGCGCGGGGTCTAGTGATACGCAGTATTTT.

This chain links TRBV19 with TRBJ2-1; TRBD2 agrees at 8 bases. Germline V gene lookup returns CDR1 LNHDA and CDR2 SQIVND (reference sequence). Trimming took 6 bases from V and 8 from J; bases not matched to a gene: 12. CDR3 length equals 15 residues. CDR3 protein: CASRLTSATVDEQFF. The CDR3 region has the DNA TGTGCCAGTAGGTTGACTAGCGCGACGGTCGATGAGCAGTTCTTC. Full variable domain (missing parts from reference TRBV19 and TRBJ2-1): DGGITQSPKYLFRKEGQNVTLSCEQNLNHDAMYWYRQDPGQGLRLIYYSQIVNDFQKGDIAEGYSVSREKKESFPLTVTSAQKNPTAFYLCASRLTSATVDEQFFGPGTRLTVL.

This clonotype was observed a single time. The V and J genes are TRBV9 and TRBJ1-5; D is unresolved. The CDR3 runs 14 residues. V was clipped by 3 bases and J by 9 bases, with 16 bases between them. CDR1 and CDR2 from the germline V gene are SGDLS and YYNGEE. The DNA for the CDR3 is TGTGCCAGCAGCGCGGACCACAACTTACGGCCCCAGCATTTT. Its translation is CASSADHNLRPQHF.

Only a few counts were recorded for this clonotype. The chain is built from TRBV9 and TRBJ2-5; TRBD2 might be the D (6 bases). The CDR3 covers 15 residues. The germline CDR1 and CDR2 sequences are SGDLS and YYNGEE. V was pared by 4 bases and J by 1 base, with 14 bases between. For the CDR3, the DNA is TGTGCCAGCAGCACCTTAGCGGAAACCCAAGAGACCCAGTACTTC. Residues: CASSTLAETQETQYF.

This clonotype was seen a few times. The chain couples TRBV21-1 to TRBJ2-2; no check of the table's D call, TRBD1, against the DNA was made. TRBV21-1 represents a pseudogene. The CDR3 is made up of 19 amino acids. CDR3 sequence reads: CASSKARKGTDSNTGELFF. The CDR3 DNA reads as TGTGCCAGCAGCAAAGCAAGGAAAGGGACAGACTCGAACACCGGGGAGCTGTTTTTT.

This chain joins TRBV4-2 and TRBJ2-1; TRBD2 matches at 9 bases. This CDR3 is built from 16 residues. Germline V gene sequence: CDR1 LGHNA, CDR2 YNFKEQ. With V trimmed by 0 bases and J by 5 bases, 5 bases remained unmatched. CDR3 loop: CASSQDLAGGNNEQFF. CDR3 DNA sequence: TGTGCCAGCAGCCAAGATTTGGCGGGAGGGAACAATGAGCAGTTCTTC.

The V gene is TRBV7-8, the J gene TRBJ2-7; D might be TRBD1 (5 bases). The CDR3 has 15 residues. Germline CDR1 is SGHVS and CDR2 is FQNEAQ. V gave up 5 bases and J gave up 2 bases, with 16 bases separating them. Written as DNA, the CDR3 is TGTGCCAGCAGCCCCAAGAGGACAAAAACCTACGAGCAGTACTTC. It specifies CASSPKRTKTYEQYF.

This chain uses TRBV2 with TRBJ2-1; 9 bases fit TRBD1. CDR1 SNHLY and CDR2 FYNNEI come from the germline V gene. V was clipped by 5 bases and J by 6 bases; unmatched bases: 8. This CDR3 comprises 15 residues. This CDR3 reads CASSPGTGYLNEQFF. The CDR3 DNA reads as TGTGCCAGCAGTCCGGGGACAGGGTATCTCAATGAGCAGTTCTTC.

The chain combines TRBV20-1 with TRBJ2-2, with 8 nucleotides matching TRBD2. This CDR3 region has 16 residues. Germline V gene lookup returns CDR1 DFQATT and CDR2 SNEGSKA (reference sequence). The junction had 10 bases not matched to a gene; V was cut back by 2 bases and J by 5 bases. CDR3 DNA: TGCAGTGCTAGATCCGGGGGTCGGGGGGGAACCGGGGAGCTGTTTTTT. As protein: CSARSGGRGGTGELFF.

This chain connects TRBV12-3 or TRBV12-4 to TRBJ1-1; 9 bases fit TRBD1. V shed 5 bases, J shed 4 bases, and the junction held 5 bases outside the gene matches. The CDR3 sequence is 14 residues long. Here the CDR3 DNA reads TGTGCCAGCAGTATGACAGGGGGGAGCACTGAAGCTTTCTTT. Translating gives CASSMTGGSTEAFF.

This clonotype was seen more than once but under ten times. V and J are TRBV19 and TRBJ1-1; 9 bases are a match to TRBD1. Losses at the gene ends were 6 bases for V and 4 bases for J; bases not matched to a gene: 9. The CDR3 length is 15 residues. Germline assignment: CDR1 LNHDA and CDR2 SQIVND (reference sequence). The CDR3 spells CASSQNGQGTTEAFF. In DNA, the CDR3 is TGTGCCAGTAGCCAAAACGGACAGGGGACCACTGAAGCTTTCTTT.

This clonotype was seen ten or more times. The V and J genes are TRBV24-1 and TRBJ2-7; D possibly matches TRBD1 or TRBD2 (6 bases each). Looked up from germline, CDR1 is KGHDR and CDR2 is SFDVKD. The CDR3 is made up of 15 amino acids. V was shortened by 5 bases and J by 1 base, with 14 bases between the two germline ends. The DNA of the CDR3 is TGTGCCACCAGTGCGGGGGCCCTGGGTTCCTACGAGCAGTACTTC. As protein: CATSAGALGSYEQYF.